One sample yielded the 28 T cell receptor beta chains listed below, sequenced in a study of T cell repertoires in cytomegalovirus infection. These TCRs are of unknown antigen specificity. TCRdb re-called the reads through MiXCR, storing one row per CDR3 protein. In the table there are around 540,000 distinct CDR3 sequences, 30% to 40% of which are singletons. The sample was cultured PBMCs, taken from culture after CMV antigen stimulation. All receptors derive from a human donor in good health (CMV status not recorded). Some clones in this sample may be carry-over from other donors' samples.

The CDR3 sequence: CSVTGTTARGEQFF. DNA for the CDR3: TGCAGCGTTACCGGGACAACGGCCCGTGGTGAGCAGTTCTTC. The rearrangement links TRBV29-1 to TRBJ2-1; TRBD1 is a possible D gene (6 bases). V was trimmed by 5 bases and J by 9 bases, leaving 20 bases between them. The CDR3 is made up of 14 amino acids. Per germline, CDR1 SQVTM and CDR2 ANQGSEA.

There are a few counts of this clonotype. The CDR3 coding sequence is TGTGCCAGCAGTTTACCAGCGGAGGGCACAGATACGCAGTATTTT. Protein: CASSLPAEGTDTQYF. The rearrangement links TRBV28 to TRBJ2-3; maybe TRBD2 (5 bases). This CDR3 spans 15 amino acids. Germline V CDR1 and CDR2: MDHEN, SYDVKM. Trimming cost V 2 bases and J 1 base, with 10 bases left between them.

This clonotype was seen repeatedly, ten times or more. CDR3 sequence reads: CASSERSAETQYF. CDR3 sequence (DNA): TGTGCCAGCAGCGAAAGAAGTGCGGAGACCCAGTACTTC. The genes are TRBV7-2 and TRBJ2-5; D is uncertain. The CDR3 totals 13 residues. Germline V gene sequence: CDR1 SGHTA, CDR2 FQGNSA. Trimming stripped 5 bases from V and 5 bases from J, with 12 bases between.

The rearrangement joins TRBV12-3 or TRBV12-4 to TRBJ1-2, with TRBD1 as a possible D gene (6 bases). The CDR3 has 13 amino acids. The V end was cut by 4 bases, the J end by 4 bases, with 10 bases between. The CDR3 nucleotides read TGTGCCAGCAGTTCAGGGGCTGGCTATGGCTACACCTTC. This sequence encodes CASSSGAGYGYTF.

This clonotype was recorded a few times. The chain has TRBV19 and TRBJ1-5; D not certain. The CDR3 length is 15 residues. In germline, CDR1 is LNHDA, CDR2 SQIVND (reference sequence). V dropped 3 bases and J dropped 0 bases, with 9 bases sitting between them. The CDR3 here is CASSIIGDSNQPQHF. DNA of the CDR3: TGTGCCAGTAGTATCATTGGGGATAGCAATCAGCCCCAGCATTTT.

The chain recombines TRBV24-1 with TRBJ1-6, with 7 bases that match TRBD1. CDR3 length: 13 residues. With V trimmed by 10 bases and J by 7 bases, 6 bases remained unmatched. Germline CDR1 and CDR2: KGHDR and SFDVKD. For the CDR3, the DNA is TGTGCCACAAGACAGGGTGAGAATTCACCCCTCCACTTT. Residues: CATRQGENSPLHF.

This clonotype showed up just a few times. V and J are TRBV28 and TRBJ2-1; weak D call: TRBD2 (5 bases). Germline lookup yields CDR1 MDHEN and CDR2 SYDVKM. The CDR3 spans 10 residues. Between the trimmed V and J ends, which lost 8 bases and 10 bases, there was a span of 9 bases. In nucleotides, the CDR3 is TGTGCCAGCGGGCCGGGAGAGCAGTTCTTC. This translates into CASGPGEQFF.

There are a few counts of this clonotype. The V call is TRBV6-2 or TRBV6-3, the J call TRBJ2-6, with 10 bases identical to TRBD1. V shed 4 bases and J 0 bases; nucleotides not matched to a gene: 3. The CDR3 length is 17 residues. The germline V gene encodes CDR1 MNHEY and CDR2 SVGEGT. CDR3 DNA: TGTGCCAGCAGTTCGGGACAGGGGATCTCTGGGGCCAACGTCCTGACTTTC. Amino acid sequence: CASSSGQGISGANVLTF.

The V gene is TRBV20-1, the J gene TRBJ1-1, with unresolved D. The V end was cut by 0 bases, the J end by 6 bases, with 5 bases between. Per the germline V gene, CDR1 is DFQATT and CDR2 is SNEGSKA (reference sequence). There are 11 residues in the CDR3. CDR3 loop: CSARDVSEAFF. The CDR3 DNA sequence: TGCAGTGCTAGAGATGTGTCTGAAGCTTTCTTT.

This clonotype was recorded many times. The rearrangement links TRBV7-2 to TRBJ2-3, with a possible D match to TRBD2 (5 bases). Trimming took off 2 bases at V and 2 bases at J, with 11 bases between the two ends. The CDR3 extends over 15 amino acids. The germline V gene encodes CDR1 SGHTA and CDR2 FQGNSA. The CDR3 DNA follows: TGTGCCAGCAGCTTATTCGCGGGCCTCACAGATACGCAGTATTTT. Its translation: CASSLFAGLTDTQYF.

This clonotype was found a few times. The chain recombines TRBV6-2 or TRBV6-3 with TRBJ2-5; TRBD1 is a possible D gene (6 bases). The CDR3 covers 14 residues. V was trimmed by 8 bases and J by 9 bases, leaving 22 bases between them. Germline CDR1 and CDR2: MNHEY and SVGEGT. CDR3: CASSYRVPPGAQYF. The CDR3 region has the DNA TGTGCCAGCTCATACCGGGTGCCCCCAGGGGCCCAGTACTTC.

This clonotype came up many times. The chain carries TRBV7-2 and TRBJ2-3; no definite D call. V was trimmed by 8 bases and J by 1 base, leaving 10 bases between them. The CDR3 consists of 13 residues. CDR1 and CDR2 (germline): SGHTA, FQGNSA. Written as DNA, the CDR3 is TGTGCCAGCTTCCGTACTGGCACAGATACGCAGTATTTT. Amino acids: CASFRTGTDTQYF.

The chain is built from TRBV20-1 and TRBJ2-1; 13 nucleotides agree with TRBD2. The germline V gene encodes CDR1 DFQATT and CDR2 SNEGSKA (reference sequence). V lost 2 bases and J lost 7; bases outside the gene matches: 8. The CDR3 is made up of 16 amino acids. The CDR3 sequence: CSARRLAGGSWNEQFF. CDR3 in DNA: TGCAGTGCTAGACGACTAGCGGGAGGCTCATGGAATGAGCAGTTCTTC.

This clonotype was observed at least ten times. This chain connects TRBV28 to TRBJ2-7; 9 bases fit TRBD2. This CDR3 comprises 16 residues. The junction had 13 bases not matched to a gene; V was cut back by 6 bases and J by 4 bases. The germline CDR1 and CDR2 sequences are MDHEN and SYDVKM. The chain's CDR3 is CASRRLAVGAFYEQYF. DNA of the CDR3: TGTGCCAGCAGACGACTAGCGGTAGGTGCATTTTACGAGCAGTACTTC.

The chain joins TRBV24-1 to TRBJ2-1; D is unclear. V was clipped by 4 bases and J by 5 bases, with 23 bases between them. There are 18 residues in the CDR3. From germline, CDR1 is KGHDR and CDR2 SFDVKD. The CDR3 sequence: CATSESDAFISGDNEQFF. DNA of the CDR3: TGTGCCACCAGTGAAAGTGACGCCTTTATCTCCGGAGACAATGAGCAGTTCTTC.

The chain employs TRBV11-2 and TRBJ2-5; D remains ambiguous. V dropped 5 bases and J dropped 2 bases, with 9 bases sitting between them. Germline CDR1 SGHAT, CDR2 FQNNGV. This CDR3 contains 13 residues. CDR3 coding DNA: TGTGCCAGCAGCATACAAGAACAAGAGACCCAGTACTTC. Translated: CASSIQEQETQYF.

This clonotype was seen a handful of times. This chain joins TRBV19 and TRBJ1-2, with 9 positions matching TRBD1. Germline CDR1 and CDR2: LNHDA and SQIVND (reference sequence). V shed 7 bases, J shed 5 bases, and the junction held 2 bases outside the gene matches. The CDR3 extends over 12 amino acids. The chain's CDR3 is CASKDRGYGYTF. The CDR3 nucleotides read TGTGCCAGTAAGGACAGGGGTTATGGCTACACCTTC.

This clonotype showed up just a few times. The rearrangement uses TRBV6-5 and TRBJ1-1, with D possibly being TRBD1 (5 bases). This CDR3 comprises 15 residues. Trimming took 0 bases from V and 0 from J, leaving 8 bases between them. CDR1 and CDR2 (germline): MNHEY, SVGAGI. CDR3 nucleotides: TGTGCCAGCAGTTACTCGAGGGACCTGAACACTGAAGCTTTCTTT. Its protein is CASSYSRDLNTEAFF.

The chain combines TRBV24-1 with TRBJ2-2; TRBD1 or TRBD2 may be the D gene (5 bases each). From germline, CDR1 is KGHDR and CDR2 SFDVKD. The CDR3 consists of 13 residues. V lost 5 bases and J lost 5, with 8 bases in between. The CDR3 sequence: CATSAGATGELFF. CDR3 in DNA: TGTGCCACCAGTGCCGGGGCGACCGGGGAGCTGTTTTTT.

The table lists this clonotype with a count of one. Mismatch with germline at one junction end may stem from a read error. This chain joins TRBV5-3 and TRBJ1-5; no firm D call. TRBV5-3 is an ORF, and what it does is uncertain. The CDR3 spans 13 residues. Written as DNA, the CDR3 is TGTGCCAGCAGCTTGTGGGTGAATCAGCCCCAGCATTTT. Translated: CASSLWVNQPQHF.

The J gene is TRBJ2-5, the V gene TRBV6-8; no clear D gene. Germline CDR1 MNHGY, CDR2 SAAAGT. V was pared by 5 bases and J by 4 bases, with 5 bases between. The CDR3 is 11 amino acids. The CDR3 DNA reads as TGTGCCAGCAGTAACGGAGAGACCCAGTACTTC. Translating gives CASSNGETQYF.

Turning to this clonotype: One end of the junction fails to match germline, which may point to a read error. The chain links TRBV14 to TRBJ2-7; 9 positions match TRBD2. The CDR3 is 15 residues long. The germline V gene has CDR1 SGHDN and CDR2 FVKESK. The chain's CDR3 is CASSRAGSGSAGAAF. In nucleotides, the CDR3 is TGTGCCAGCAGCCGAGCGGGTAGCGGGAGTGCCGGGGCAGCCTTC.

This clonotype was recorded at least ten times. V is TRBV7-2 and J is TRBJ2-3; tentative D call: TRBD1 (6 bases). V was pared by 2 bases and J by 1 base, with 10 bases between. CDR1 SGHTA and CDR2 FQGNSA come from the germline V gene. This CDR3 region has 15 residues. The CDR3 DNA sequence: TGTGCCAGCAGCTTAATGACAGGAGGCACAGATACGCAGTATTTT. As protein: CASSLMTGGTDTQYF.

The chain combines TRBV7-2 with TRBJ2-1; D is uncertain. V was trimmed by 1 base and J by 8 bases, leaving 12 bases between them. The germline V gene has CDR1 SGHTA and CDR2 FQGNSA. The CDR3 sequence is 14 residues long. The CDR3 nucleotides read TGTGCCAGCAGCTTAGGTGACATCACCCATGAGCAGTTCTTC. Protein sequence: CASSLGDITHEQFF.

CDR3 bases: TGTGCCAGCAGTTCCACAGGGGTAGCAGATACGCAGTATTTT. This codes for CASSSTGVADTQYF. The rearrangement links TRBV12-3 or TRBV12-4 to TRBJ2-3; TRBD1 matches 7 bases. This CDR3 contains 14 residues. Unmatched junction bases numbered 5, after V lost 4 bases and J lost 4 bases.

The J gene is TRBJ1-5, the V gene TRBV30, with 7 nucleotides matching TRBD1. Per the germline V gene, CDR1 is GTSNPN and CDR2 is SVGIG (reference sequence). The CDR3 runs to 13 residues. After removal of 3 bases from V and 4 bases from J, the junction contained 3 bases not matched to a gene. The CDR3 coding sequence is TGTGCCTGGAGGTCGACAGGGAATCAGCCCCAGCATTTT. It specifies CAWRSTGNQPQHF.

This clonotype was seen repeatedly, ten times or more. The chain carries TRBV7-2 and TRBJ1-2, with TRBD1 as a possible D gene (5 bases). The CDR3 is 13 residues long. V was shortened by 1 base and J by 7 bases, with 10 bases between the two germline ends. CDR1 and CDR2 (germline): SGHTA, FQGNSA. In DNA, the CDR3 is TGTGCCAGCAGCTTAGGCAGGGTGGGTGGCTACACCTTC. It codes for CASSLGRVGGYTF. Looking up the rest from reference TRBV7-2 and TRBJ1-2 gives the full variable domain: GAGVSQSPSNKVTEKGKDVELRCDPISGHTALYWYRQSLGQGLEFLIYFQGNSAPDKSGLPSDRFSAERTGGSVSTLTIQRTQQEDSAVYLCASSLGRVGGYTFGSGTRLTVV.

This clonotype was seen repeatedly, ten times or more. The chain uses TRBV7-8 and TRBJ2-7, with D unresolved. The V gene lost 2 bases and the J gene lost 3 bases, with 5 bases spanning the gap. The germline CDR1 and CDR2 sequences are SGHVS and FQNEAQ. The CDR3 has 12 residues. The CDR3 bases are TGTGCCAGCAGCTTACCGGGCTACGAGCAGTACTTC. Amino acids: CASSLPGYEQYF.